This entry is about one T cell receptor (beta chain). This sample is part of a study of blood T cell repertoires in COVID-19. Assay: immunoSEQ multiplex PCR; the TCRdb copy retains only in-frame clones and omits some. The sample includes 65,000 to 90,000 clones, over 80% of them seen just once. This CDR3 has 13 amino acids. V was shortened by 3 bases and J by 4 bases, with 10 bases between the two germline ends. The specimen was peripheral blood. This clonotype was obtained from a man older than 75 with active or convalescent COVID-19. The chain couples TRBV12-3 or TRBV12-4 to TRBJ2-7; TRBD1 might be the D (6 bases). The CDR3 DNA follows: TGTGCCAGCAGTTTTAAGGGGGAGTACGAGCAGTACTTC. Amino acid sequence: CASSFKGEYEQYF.